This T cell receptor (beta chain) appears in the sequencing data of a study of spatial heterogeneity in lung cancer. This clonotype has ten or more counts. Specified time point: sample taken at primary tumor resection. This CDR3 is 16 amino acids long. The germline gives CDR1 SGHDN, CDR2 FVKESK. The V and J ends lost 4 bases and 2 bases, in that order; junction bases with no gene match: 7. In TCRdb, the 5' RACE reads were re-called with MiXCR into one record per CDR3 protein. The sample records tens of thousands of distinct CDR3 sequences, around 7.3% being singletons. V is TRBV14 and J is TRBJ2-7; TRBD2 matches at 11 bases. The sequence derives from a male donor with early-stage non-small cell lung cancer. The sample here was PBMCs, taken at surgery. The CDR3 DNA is TGTGCCAGCAGCCCGAAGACTAGCGGGACCACCTACGAGCAGTACTTC. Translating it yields CASSPKTSGTTYEQYF.